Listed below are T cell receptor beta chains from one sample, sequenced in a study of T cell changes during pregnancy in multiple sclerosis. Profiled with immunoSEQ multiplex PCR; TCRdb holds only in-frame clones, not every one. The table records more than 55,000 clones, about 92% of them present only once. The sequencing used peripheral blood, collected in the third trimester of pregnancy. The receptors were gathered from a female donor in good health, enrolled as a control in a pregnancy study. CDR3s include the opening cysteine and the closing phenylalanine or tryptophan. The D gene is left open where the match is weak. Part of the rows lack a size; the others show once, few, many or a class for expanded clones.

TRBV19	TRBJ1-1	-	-	CASTGDFSEAFF	TGTGCCAGTACGGGAGATTTCTCTGAAGCTTTCTTT
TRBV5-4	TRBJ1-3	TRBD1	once	CASRQDRGSGNTIYF	TGTGCCAGCAGACAAGACAGGGGATCCGGAAACACCATATATTTT
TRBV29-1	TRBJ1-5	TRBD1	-	CSVGTGENQPQHF	TGCAGCGTCGGGACAGGAGAAAATCAGCCCCAGCATTTT
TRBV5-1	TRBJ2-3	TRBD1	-	CASSLAFDRGTDTQYF	TGCGCCAGCAGCTTGGCCTTTGACAGGGGCACAGATACGCAGTATTTT
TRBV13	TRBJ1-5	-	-	CASSLGGAGQPQHF	TGTGCCAGCAGCTTAGGAGGGGCCGGTCAGCCCCAGCATTTT
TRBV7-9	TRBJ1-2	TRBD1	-	CASSTRQGAFGYTF	TGTGCCAGCAGCACGAGACAGGGGGCCTTTGGCTACACCTTC
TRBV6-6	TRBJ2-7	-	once	CASSSQGYPVYEQYF	TGTGCCAGCAGCTCCCAGGGGTACCCAGTTTACGAGCAGTACTTC
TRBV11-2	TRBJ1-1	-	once	CASSSPQGTEAFF	TGTGCCAGCAGCTCCCCCCAGGGCACTGAAGCTTTCTTT
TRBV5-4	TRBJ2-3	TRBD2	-	CASSFPGLAGEGPQDTQYF	TGTGCCAGCAGCTTTCCGGGACTAGCGGGAGAAGGTCCCCAAGATACGCAGTATTTT
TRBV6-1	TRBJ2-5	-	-	CASSPGTPQETQYF	TGTGCCAGCAGCCCCGGGACACCACAAGAGACCCAGTACTTC
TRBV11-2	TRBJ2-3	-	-	CASTRLEISTDTQYF	TGTGCCAGCACACGCCTAGAGATTAGCACAGATACGCAGTATTTT
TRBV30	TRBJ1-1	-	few	CAWLEPGKNTEAFF	TGTGCCTGGCTAGAGCCGGGAAAGAACACTGAAGCTTTCTTT
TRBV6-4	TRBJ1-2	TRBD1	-	CASSFTGTGDYGYTF	TGTGCCAGCAGTTTCACCGGGACAGGGGACTATGGCTACACCTTC
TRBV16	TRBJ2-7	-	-	CASSLGGASYEQYF	TGTGCCAGCAGCCTAGGGGGGGCCTCCTACGAGCAGTACTTC
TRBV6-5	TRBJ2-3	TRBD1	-	CASSQAGTGSDTQYF	TGTGCCAGCAGCCAAGCCGGGACAGGGTCAGATACGCAGTATTTT
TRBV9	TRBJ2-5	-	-	CASSVEAGQETQYF	TGTGCCAGCAGCGTAGAGGCAGGGCAAGAGACCCAGTACTTC
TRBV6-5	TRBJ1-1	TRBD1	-	CASRRRTGADTEAFF	TGTGCCAGCAGGCGGCGGACAGGGGCGGACACTGAAGCTTTCTTT
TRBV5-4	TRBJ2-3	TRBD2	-	CASSLGTTITDTQYF	TGTGCCAGCAGCCTAGGGACTACCATCACAGATACGCAGTATTTT
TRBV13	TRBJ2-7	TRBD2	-	CASSSSGATYEQYF	TGTGCCAGCAGCTCTAGCGGGGCCACCTACGAGCAGTACTTC
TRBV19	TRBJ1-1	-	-	CASTLSGTLNTEAFF	TGTGCCAGTACCCTCTCCGGGACTTTGAACACTGAAGCTTTCTTT
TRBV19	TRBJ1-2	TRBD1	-	CASSFRTGRDGYTF	TGTGCCAGTAGTTTCCGGACAGGGAGGGATGGCTACACCTTC
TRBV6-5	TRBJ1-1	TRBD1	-	CASTQGAGTEAFF	TGTGCCAGCACCCAGGGGGCGGGAACTGAAGCTTTCTTT